One sample yielded the 24 T cell receptor beta chains listed below, sequenced in a study of blood T cell repertoires in COVID-19. Libraries were prepared by immunoSEQ multiplex PCR; TCRdb keeps only in-frame clonotypes and omits some of them. The sample contains about 100,000 clones, about 78% of which appear only once. Sequenced input: peripheral blood. These receptors came from a man in his fifties who had recovered from COVID-19.

This chain uses TRBV7-2 with TRBJ1-6, with D maybe TRBD1 (6 bases). This CDR3 spans 15 amino acids. CDR1 SGHTA and CDR2 FQGNSA come from the germline V gene. V lost 5 bases, J lost 9 bases, and 17 bases lay in between. In DNA, the CDR3 is TGTGCCAGCAGCACGTTCGCAGGGGAGGGTTCACCCCTCCACTTT. This codes for CASSTFAGEGSPLHF.

The rearrangement joins TRBV4-1 to TRBJ2-5; 11 bases fit TRBD1. J gave up 4 bases and V 3 bases, and 13 bases lay outside the gene matches. Germline V gene sequence: CDR1 MGHRA, CDR2 YSYEKL. This CDR3 has 18 residues. The CDR3 bases are TGCGCCAGCAGCCACGTTTACCGGGACAGGGGGGACAGAGAGACCCAGTACTTC. This encodes CASSHVYRDRGDRETQYF.

The chain has TRBV11-2 and TRBJ2-7; no definite D call. There are 12 residues in the CDR3. The germline V gene encodes CDR1 SGHAT and CDR2 FQNNGV. V dropped 5 bases and J dropped 1 base, with 6 bases sitting between them. The CDR3 DNA sequence: TGTGCCAGCAGCCCTCGGTCCTACGAGCAGTACTTC. This gives the protein CASSPRSYEQYF.

This clone was detected a few times. The chain employs TRBV19 and TRBJ2-1; D may be TRBD2 (5 bases). CDR3 length: 11 residues. V lost 5 bases to trimming and J lost 10 bases, with 9 bases between them. Germline CDR1 reads LNHDA; CDR2 reads SQIVND (reference sequence). Here the CDR3 DNA reads TGTGCCAGTAGTCAGGCGGGCGAGCAGTTCTTC. This sequence encodes CASSQAGEQFF.

The V and J genes are TRBV3-1 (or the pseudogene TRBV3-2) and TRBJ2-3; 7 bases fit TRBD1. The V gene's germline CDR1 is LGHDT and CDR2 YNNKEL (reference sequence). With V trimmed by 2 bases and J by 5 bases, 7 bases remained unmatched. CDR3 length equals 15 residues. The CDR3 loop reads CASSQITGARDTQYF. CDR3 in DNA: TGTGCCAGCAGCCAAATCACAGGGGCCCGAGATACGCAGTATTTT.

The chain couples TRBV5-4 to TRBJ2-7; TRBD2 is a possible D gene (6 bases). Trimming removed 4 bases from V and 7 bases from J, with 15 bases in between. Per the germline V gene, CDR1 is SGHNT and CDR2 is YYREEE (reference sequence). This CDR3 has 13 amino acids. This CDR3 is CASSQFRAGEQYF. CDR3 in DNA: TGTGCCAGCAGCCAGTTCCGCGCGGGAGAGCAGTACTTC.

This sequence joins TRBV2 and TRBJ2-5; possible D gene TRBD2, 6 bases. The CDR3 length is 14 residues. With 6 bases removed from V and 1 base from J, the gap between germline ends came to 12 bases. Germline V lookup: CDR1 SNHLY, CDR2 FYNNEI. CDR3 region: CASRVSGSQETQYF. The CDR3, as DNA: TGTGCCAGCAGGGTTAGCGGTAGCCAAGAGACCCAGTACTTC.

The chain uses TRBV7-9 and TRBJ1-1; no firm D call. V was cut by 5 bases and J by 4 bases, with 17 bases left in between. CDR3 length equals 15 residues. Germline values: CDR1 SEHNR, CDR2 FQNEAQ (reference sequence). The DNA of the CDR3 is TGTGCCAGCAGCCTACGGAGCAATGTGGGCACTGAAGCTTTCTTT. It specifies CASSLRSNVGTEAFF. The full variable domain, with the rest looked up from reference TRBV7-9 and TRBJ1-1, is DTGVSQNPRHKITKRGQNVTFRCDPISEHNRLYWYRQTLGQGPEFLTYFQNEAQLEKSRLLSDRFSAERPKGSFSTLEIQRTEQGDSAMYLCASSLRSNVGTEAFFGQGTRLTVV.

V and J are TRBV6-5 and TRBJ2-6; tentative D call: TRBD1 (6 bases). The CDR3 runs to 15 residues. Germline assignment: CDR1 MNHEY and CDR2 SVGAGI. The V end lost 6 bases, the J end lost 2 bases, and 11 bases lay between the germline ends. The CDR3 nucleotides are TGTGCCAGCAGAACCACAGGGACTGGGGCCAACGTCCTGACTTTC. Protein product: CASRTTGTGANVLTF.

This chain connects TRBV6-5 to TRBJ2-4, with a weak D call TRBD1 (5 bases). The germline V gene has CDR1 MNHEY and CDR2 SVGAGI. The germline V and J ends were trimmed by 6 bases and 2 bases, with 14 bases remaining between them. This CDR3 comprises 15 residues. The DNA of the CDR3 is TGTGCCAGCAGGGACGTACAGGCGACCAAAAACATTCAGTACTTC. This gives the protein CASRDVQATKNIQYF.

The chain joins TRBV30 to TRBJ2-7; 9 bases agree with TRBD1. CDR1 is GTSNPN and CDR2 is SVGIG in the germline V gene (reference sequence). The CDR3 extends over 15 amino acids. The V and J ends lost 3 bases and 6 bases, in that order; junction bases with no gene match: 12. The CDR3 DNA sequence: TGTGCCTGGAGCCAGGGACAGGGTCGGGTTTCCGAGCAGTACTTC. Its protein is CAWSQGQGRVSEQYF.

This clone has more than one count but fewer than ten. The V and J genes are TRBV6-2 or TRBV6-3 and TRBJ1-1, with D perhaps matching TRBD1 (5 bases). CDR1 is MNHEY and CDR2 is SVGEGT in the germline V gene. V dropped 0 bases and J dropped 5 bases, with 7 bases sitting between them. The CDR3 has 13 amino acids. This CDR3 is CASSYSGGTEAFF. CDR3 DNA: TGTGCCAGCAGTTACTCGGGGGGGACTGAAGCTTTCTTT.

The chain employs TRBV2 and TRBJ1-2; TRBD1 matches 7 bases. CDR1 and CDR2 from the germline V gene are SNHLY and FYNNEI. The CDR3 loop spans 12 amino acids. V shed 2 bases and J 8 bases; nucleotides not matched to a gene: 2. The CDR3 DNA reads as TGTGCCAGCAGTGAAAGGGGGCAGGGCTACACCTTC. Its protein product is CASSERGQGYTF.

The rearrangement uses TRBV5-4 and TRBJ1-2; TRBD1 agrees at 10 bases. V shed 5 bases and J 2 bases; nucleotides not matched to a gene: 3. Germline V CDR1 and CDR2: SGHNT, YYREEE (reference sequence). CDR3 length: 14 residues. The DNA of the CDR3 is TGTGCCAGCAGGCCGGGACAGGGGAACTATGGCTACACCTTC. As protein: CASRPGQGNYGYTF.

With regard to this clone: A much larger clonotype is one base distant, so this may be a read error. V gene TRBV4-2 combines with J gene TRBJ2-2, with 10 positions matching TRBD2. CDR3 length equals 15 residues. Germline CDR1 LGHNA, CDR2 YNFKEQ. This CDR3 is CAGSQTSGHTGELFF. The CDR3 DNA reads as TGTGCCGGCAGCCAGACTAGCGGGCACACCGGGGAGCTGTTTTTT.

This clone was seen only a few times. The genes are TRBV3-1 (or the pseudogene TRBV3-2) and TRBJ2-1, with TRBD1 identical over 9 bases. The CDR3 has 14 amino acids. V lost 7 bases and J lost 7; bases outside the gene matches: 8. Germline V lookup: CDR1 LGHDT, CDR2 YNNKEL (reference sequence). The CDR3 reads CASNTGGAGNEQFF. In DNA form, the CDR3 reads TGTGCCAGCAATACAGGGGGCGCGGGTAATGAGCAGTTCTTC.

This chain links TRBV6-1 with TRBJ2-7, with 9 positions matching TRBD1. Germline assignment: CDR1 MNHNS and CDR2 SASEGT. The CDR3 totals 15 residues. The V and J ends lost 4 bases and 2 bases, in that order; junction bases with no gene match: 6. The CDR3 sequence: CASSGARDRAYEQYF. In DNA form, the CDR3 reads TGTGCCAGCAGTGGCGCTCGGGACAGGGCCTACGAGCAGTACTTC.

V and J are TRBV11-2 and TRBJ1-1, with 7 positions matching TRBD1. The germline gives CDR1 SGHAT, CDR2 FQNNGV. The CDR3 runs 16 residues. V lost 3 bases and J lost 0; bases outside the gene matches: 7. The CDR3 DNA follows: TGTGCCAGCAGCTTGGGACAGTTAAACATGAACACTGAAGCTTTCTTT. The encoded protein is CASSLGQLNMNTEAFF. The full variable domain, its missing parts supplied by reference TRBV11-2 and TRBJ1-1, is EAGVAQSPRYKIIEKRQSVAFWCNPISGHATLYWYQQILGQGPKLLIQFQNNGVVDDSQLPKDRFSAERLKGVDSTLKIQPAKLEDSAVYLCASSLGQLNMNTEAFFGQGTRLTVV.

The chain joins TRBV19 to TRBJ1-5; D remains ambiguous. CDR3 length equals 14 residues. Germline V lookup: CDR1 LNHDA, CDR2 SQIVND (reference sequence). V lost 3 bases and J lost 6, with 12 bases in between. The CDR3 DNA sequence: TGTGCCAGTAGTATGTCCAGGTTCCGTCAGCCCCAGCATTTT. Amino acids: CASSMSRFRQPQHF. The whole variable domain, filled in from reference TRBV19 and TRBJ1-5, reads DGGITQSPKYLFRKEGQNVTLSCEQNLNHDAMYWYRQDPGQGLRLIYYSQIVNDFQKGDIAEGYSVSREKKESFPLTVTSAQKNPTAFYLCASSMSRFRQPQHFGDGTRLSIL.

In nucleotides, the CDR3 is TGTGCCAGCAGCGTATACAGCGGGGGGGTCTACAATGAGCAGTTCTTC. Its protein is CASSVYSGGVYNEQFF. This chain joins TRBV9 and TRBJ2-1, with 10 bases matching TRBD2. CDR1 and CDR2 (germline): SGDLS, YYNGEE. The CDR3 has 16 amino acids. Losses at the gene ends were 1 base for V and 3 bases for J; bases not matched to a gene: 4.

The chain couples TRBV5-1 to TRBJ1-6; the match to TRBD1 covers 7 bases. The CDR3 is made up of 18 amino acids. The germline V gene encodes CDR1 SGHRS and CDR2 YFSETQ. Trimming at V came to 9 bases and at J to 4 bases, leaving 19 bases not matched to a gene. Written as DNA, the CDR3 is TGCGCCATCAACTGCCTTGAGGACAGGCCAAGGTATAATTCACCCCTCCACTTT. Amino acid sequence: CAINCLEDRPRYNSPLHF.

This clone appeared a few times. The chain recombines TRBV7-9 with TRBJ2-4; 8 positions agree with TRBD1. Trimming took 4 bases from V and 1 from J; bases not matched to a gene: 0. The CDR3 covers 14 residues. Germline CDR1 is SEHNR and CDR2 is FQNEAQ (reference sequence). CDR3 in amino acids: CASSWDRAKNIQYF. The CDR3 DNA reads TGTGCCAGCAGCTGGGACAGGGCCAAAAACATTCAGTACTTC.

This clone was detected only a few times. V usage is TRBV5-1 and J usage is TRBJ2-2, with no clear D. V shed 0 bases and J shed 7 bases, with 7 bases lying between them. The CDR3 covers 13 residues. The germline CDR1 and CDR2 sequences are SGHRS and YFSETQ. The CDR3 bases are TGCGCCAGCAGCTTGGACTTAGTCGGGGAGCTGTTTTTT. This encodes CASSLDLVGELFF.

The chain has TRBV11-2 and TRBJ2-3; TRBD2 aligns across 12 bases. Germline-derived CDR1 and CDR2 are SGHAT and FQNNGV. The CDR3 contains 15 residues. Trimming took 1 base from V and 6 from J; bases not matched to a gene: 2. The CDR3: CASSLGLAGVDTQYF. In DNA form, the CDR3 reads TGTGCCAGCAGCTTAGGACTAGCGGGGGTGGATACGCAGTATTTT. Drawing the rest from reference TRBV11-2 and TRBJ2-3, the complete variable domain is EAGVAQSPRYKIIEKRQSVAFWCNPISGHATLYWYQQILGQGPKLLIQFQNNGVVDDSQLPKDRFSAERLKGVDSTLKIQPAKLEDSAVYLCASSLGLAGVDTQYFGPGTRLTVL.